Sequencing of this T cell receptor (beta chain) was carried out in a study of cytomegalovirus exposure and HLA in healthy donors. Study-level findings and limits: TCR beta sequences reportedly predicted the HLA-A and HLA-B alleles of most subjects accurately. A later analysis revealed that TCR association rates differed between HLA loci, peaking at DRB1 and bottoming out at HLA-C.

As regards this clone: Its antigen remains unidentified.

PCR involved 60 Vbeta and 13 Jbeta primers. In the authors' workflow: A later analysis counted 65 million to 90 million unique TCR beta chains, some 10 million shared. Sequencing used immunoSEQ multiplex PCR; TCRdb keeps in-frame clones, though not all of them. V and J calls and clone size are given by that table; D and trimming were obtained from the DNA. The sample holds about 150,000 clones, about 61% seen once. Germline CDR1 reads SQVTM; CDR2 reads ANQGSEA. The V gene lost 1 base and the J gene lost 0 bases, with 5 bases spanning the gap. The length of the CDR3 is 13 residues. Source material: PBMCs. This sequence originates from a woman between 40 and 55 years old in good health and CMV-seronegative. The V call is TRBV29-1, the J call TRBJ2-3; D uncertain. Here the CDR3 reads CSVEGSSTDTQYF. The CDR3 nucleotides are TGCAGCGTTGAAGGGAGTAGCACAGATACGCAGTATTTT.